Each of the 3 T cell receptor beta chains below was sequenced from the same sample in a study of patients and donors after allogeneic stem cell transplantation. TCRdb reprocessed the RT-PCR reads with MiXCR, giving one entry per CDR3 protein. The repertoire holds roughly 230,000 distinct CDR3 sequences, with about 14% as singletons. Source material: blood, either unsorted or a sorted T cell fraction (not recorded which). These receptors originate from a human donor who was either an allogeneic HSCT recipient or a stem cell or donor lymphocyte infusion donor (not recorded which). It is not recorded whose cells these are; they may come from a transplant donor.

The chain couples TRBV5-1 to TRBJ1-1; weak D call: TRBD1 (6 bases). The V end was cut by 5 bases, the J end by 5 bases, with 13 bases between. This CDR3 spans 13 amino acids. Germline V gene data show CDR1 as SGHRS and CDR2 as YFSETQ. CDR3 in amino acids: CASSYQGRTEAFF. CDR3 sequence (DNA): TGCGCCAGCAGTTATCAGGGGAGGACTGAAGCTTTCTTT.

This clonotype was seen ten or more times. The chain recombines TRBV20-1 with TRBJ2-1; tentatively, D is TRBD2 (5 bases). The V end lost 2 bases, the J end lost 9 bases, and 11 bases lay between the germline ends. This CDR3 region has 12 residues. Germline V gene lookup returns CDR1 DFQATT and CDR2 SNEGSKA (reference sequence). DNA of the CDR3: TGCAGTGCTAGATATGCAGGACTTGAGCAGTTCTTC. It encodes CSARYAGLEQFF.

Remarks on this clonotype: Germline and junction disagree at one end, which may indicate a read error. V and J are TRBV6-1 and TRBJ2-7; 12 positions agree with TRBD2. There are 15 residues in the CDR3. Per germline, CDR1 MNHNS and CDR2 SASEGT. CDR3 region: CASSRKTSGSYEQNF. The CDR3 coding sequence is TGTGCCAGCAGTAGAAAGACTAGCGGGAGTTACGAGCAGAACTTC.